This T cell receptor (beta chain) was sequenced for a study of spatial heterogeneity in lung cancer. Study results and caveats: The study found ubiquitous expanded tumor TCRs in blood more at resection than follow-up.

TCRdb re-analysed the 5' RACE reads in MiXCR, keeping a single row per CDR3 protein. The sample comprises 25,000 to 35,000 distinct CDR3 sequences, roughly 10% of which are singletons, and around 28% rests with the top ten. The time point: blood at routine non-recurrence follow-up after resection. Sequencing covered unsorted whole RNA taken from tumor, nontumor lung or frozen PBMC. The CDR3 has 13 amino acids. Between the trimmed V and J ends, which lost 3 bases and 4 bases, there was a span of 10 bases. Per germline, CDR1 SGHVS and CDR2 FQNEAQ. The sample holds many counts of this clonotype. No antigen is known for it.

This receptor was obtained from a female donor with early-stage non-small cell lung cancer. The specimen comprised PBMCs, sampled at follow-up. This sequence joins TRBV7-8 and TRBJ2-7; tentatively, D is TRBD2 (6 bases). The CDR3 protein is CASSLGTRYEQYF. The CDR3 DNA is TGTGCCAGCAGCTTGGGGACTCGGTACGAGCAGTACTTC.